This T cell receptor (beta chain) appears in the sequencing data of a study of T cell responses to AZD1222 COVID-19 vaccine. This clone came up a few times. Profiling relied on immunoSEQ multiplex PCR, and the TCRdb table lists in-frame clones only, not all of them. The profile shows about 180,000 clones, around 90% of them singletons. CDR3 length: 14 amino acids. Germline V gene lookup returns CDR1 SGHTA and CDR2 FQGNSA. V was pared by 5 bases and J by 4 bases, with 6 bases of the junction left unmatched. The rearrangement links TRBV7-2 to TRBJ1-2, with TRBD1 matching 8 bases. The sequence derives from an adult who received the AZD1222 COVID-19 vaccine. The sequences come from peripheral blood, collected 28 days after the second AZD1222 dose. The CDR3 DNA reads as TGTGCCAGCAGCCCCATGACAGGGGCCTATGGCTACACCTTC. Its translation: CASSPMTGAYGYTF.